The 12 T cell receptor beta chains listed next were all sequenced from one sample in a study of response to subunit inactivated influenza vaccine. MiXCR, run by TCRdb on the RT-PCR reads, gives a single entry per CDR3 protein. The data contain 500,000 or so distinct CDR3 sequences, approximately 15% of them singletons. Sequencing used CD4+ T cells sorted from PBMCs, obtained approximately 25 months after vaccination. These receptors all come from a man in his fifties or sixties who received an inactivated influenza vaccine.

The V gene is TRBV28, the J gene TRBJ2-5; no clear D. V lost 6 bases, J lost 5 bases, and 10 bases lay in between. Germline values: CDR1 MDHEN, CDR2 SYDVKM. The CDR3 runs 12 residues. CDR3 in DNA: TGTGCCAGCAGACCCGCCCTTGAGACCCAGTACTTC. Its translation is CASRPALETQYF. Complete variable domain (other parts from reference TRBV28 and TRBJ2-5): DVKVTQSSRYLVKRTGEKVFLECVQDMDHENMFWYRQDPGLGLRLIYFSYDVKMKEKGDIPEGYSVSREKKERFSLILESASTNQTSMYLCASRPALETQYFGPGTRLLVL.

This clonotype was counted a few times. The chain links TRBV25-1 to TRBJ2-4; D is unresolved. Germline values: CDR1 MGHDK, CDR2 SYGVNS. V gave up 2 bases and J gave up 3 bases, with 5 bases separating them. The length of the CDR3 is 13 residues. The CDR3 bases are TGTGCCAGCAGTGAAATAGGCAAAAACATTCAGTACTTC. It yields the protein CASSEIGKNIQYF.

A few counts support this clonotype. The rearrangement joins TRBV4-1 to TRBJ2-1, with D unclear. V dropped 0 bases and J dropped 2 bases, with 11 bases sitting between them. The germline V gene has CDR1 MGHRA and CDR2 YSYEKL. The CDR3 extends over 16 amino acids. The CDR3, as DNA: TGCGCCAGCAGCCAAGACGTGGCGTTGGCCTACAATGAGCAGTTCTTC. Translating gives CASSQDVALAYNEQFF.

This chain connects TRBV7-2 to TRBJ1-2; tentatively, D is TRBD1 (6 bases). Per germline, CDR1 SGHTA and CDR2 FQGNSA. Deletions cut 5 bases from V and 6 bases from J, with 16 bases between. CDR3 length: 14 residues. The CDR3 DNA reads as TGTGCCAGCAGCCCTGGGGGGGGGCCGCATGGCTACACCTTC. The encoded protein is CASSPGGGPHGYTF.

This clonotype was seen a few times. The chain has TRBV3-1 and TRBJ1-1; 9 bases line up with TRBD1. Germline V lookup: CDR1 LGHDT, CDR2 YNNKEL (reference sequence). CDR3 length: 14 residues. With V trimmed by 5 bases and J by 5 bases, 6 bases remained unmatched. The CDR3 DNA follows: TGTGCCAGCAGCTACAGGGGGCCAGGGACTGAAGCTTTCTTT. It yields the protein CASSYRGPGTEAFF.

The CDR3 region is CASSLAGGPNTEAFF. Written as DNA, the CDR3 is TGCGCCAGCAGCTTAGCAGGGGGCCCGAACACTGAAGCTTTCTTT. The V call is TRBV5-1, the J call TRBJ1-1; 8 positions agree with TRBD1. The V segment lost 2 bases and the J segment 1 base; nucleotides outside the gene matches: 4. The V gene's germline CDR1 is SGHRS and CDR2 YFSETQ. The CDR3 consists of 15 residues.

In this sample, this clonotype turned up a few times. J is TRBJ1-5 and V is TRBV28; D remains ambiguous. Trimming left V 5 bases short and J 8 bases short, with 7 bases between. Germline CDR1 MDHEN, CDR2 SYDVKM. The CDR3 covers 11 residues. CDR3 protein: CASSLREPQHF. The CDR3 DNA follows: TGTGCCAGCAGTCTTCGGGAGCCCCAGCATTTT.

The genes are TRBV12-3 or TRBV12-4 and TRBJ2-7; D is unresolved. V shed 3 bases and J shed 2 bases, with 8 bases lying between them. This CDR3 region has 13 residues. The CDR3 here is CASSLDAPYEQYF. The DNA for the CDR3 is TGTGCCAGCAGTTTGGACGCACCCTACGAGCAGTACTTC.

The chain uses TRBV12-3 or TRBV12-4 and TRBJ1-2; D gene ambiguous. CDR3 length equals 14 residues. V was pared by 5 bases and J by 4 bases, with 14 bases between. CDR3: CASSPRRAGYGYTF. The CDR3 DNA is TGTGCCAGCAGTCCCCGTCGGGCAGGCTATGGCTACACCTTC.

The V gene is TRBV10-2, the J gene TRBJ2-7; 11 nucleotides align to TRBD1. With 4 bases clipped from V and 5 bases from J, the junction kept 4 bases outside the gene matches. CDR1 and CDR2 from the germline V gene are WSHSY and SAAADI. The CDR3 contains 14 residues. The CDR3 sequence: CASSGTGGINEQYF. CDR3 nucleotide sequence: TGCGCCAGCAGTGGGACAGGGGGCATCAACGAGCAGTACTTC.

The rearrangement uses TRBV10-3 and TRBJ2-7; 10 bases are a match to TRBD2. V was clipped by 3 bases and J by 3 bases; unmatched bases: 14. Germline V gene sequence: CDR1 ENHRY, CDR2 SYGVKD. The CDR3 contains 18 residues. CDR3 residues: CAISEKREGGSEHYEQYF. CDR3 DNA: TGTGCCATCAGTGAAAAGCGGGAGGGCGGGTCGGAACACTACGAGCAGTACTTC.

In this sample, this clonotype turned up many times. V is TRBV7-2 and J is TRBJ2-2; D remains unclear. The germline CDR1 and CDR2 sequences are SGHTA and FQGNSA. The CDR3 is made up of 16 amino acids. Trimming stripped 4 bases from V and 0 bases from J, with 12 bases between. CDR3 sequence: CASSSQMLANTGELFF. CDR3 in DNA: TGTGCCAGCAGCTCCCAAATGCTCGCGAACACCGGGGAGCTGTTTTTT.